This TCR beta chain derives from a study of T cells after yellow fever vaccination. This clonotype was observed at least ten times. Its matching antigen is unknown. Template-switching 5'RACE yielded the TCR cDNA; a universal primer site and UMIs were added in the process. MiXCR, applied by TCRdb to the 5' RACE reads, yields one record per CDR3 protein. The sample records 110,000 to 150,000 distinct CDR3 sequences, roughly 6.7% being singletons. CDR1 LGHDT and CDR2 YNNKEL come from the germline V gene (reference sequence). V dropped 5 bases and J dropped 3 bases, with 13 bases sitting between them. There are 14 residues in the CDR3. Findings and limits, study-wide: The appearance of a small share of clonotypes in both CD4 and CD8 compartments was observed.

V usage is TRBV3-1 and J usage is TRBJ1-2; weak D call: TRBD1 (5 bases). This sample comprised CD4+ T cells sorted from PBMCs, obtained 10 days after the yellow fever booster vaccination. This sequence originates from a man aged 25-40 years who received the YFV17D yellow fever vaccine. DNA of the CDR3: TGTGCCAGCAGCGAGTGGGGGTCTGACTATGGCTACACCTTC. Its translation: CASSEWGSDYGYTF.